The 23 T cell receptor beta chains below come from one sample, sequenced in a study of blood T cell repertoires in COVID-19. The repertoire was sequenced with immunoSEQ multiplex PCR; TCRdb's copy has only in-frame clones and lacks some. The table includes over 60,000 clones, about 89% detected once. Material for sequencing was peripheral blood. These receptors originate from a woman in her fifties or sixties with acute or convalescent COVID-19.

V and J are TRBV28 and TRBJ2-1; TRBD1 aligns across 10 bases. There are 17 residues in the CDR3. Germline V lookup: CDR1 MDHEN, CDR2 SYDVKM. The V and J ends lost 6 bases and 0 bases, in that order; junction bases with no gene match: 8. CDR3 sequence (DNA): TGTGCCAGCAGCCGAGGACAGGGGGTAAGCTCCTACAATGAGCAGTTCTTC. Its translation: CASSRGQGVSSYNEQFF.

The genes are TRBV7-6 and TRBJ2-1; 9 positions match TRBD2. With 2 bases clipped from V and 7 bases from J, the junction kept 15 bases outside the gene matches. This CDR3 is 18 amino acids long. In germline, CDR1 is SGHVS, CDR2 FNYEAQ. Here the CDR3 reads CASSLSGGGGLAWNEQFF. Written as DNA, the CDR3 is TGTGCCAGCAGCTTATCTGGGGGGGGAGGACTAGCGTGGAATGAGCAGTTCTTC.

The genes are TRBV6-4 and TRBJ1-1; the D gene is possibly TRBD1 (6 bases). CDR3 length: 12 amino acids. V was pared by 11 bases and J by 2 bases, with 12 bases between. Germline lookup yields CDR1 MRHNA and CDR2 SNTAGT. DNA for the CDR3: TGTGCCTACAGGGTTAGAAACACTGAAGCTTTCTTT. Protein: CAYRVRNTEAFF.

The V call is TRBV10-2, the J call TRBJ1-4; maybe TRBD1 (5 bases). Germline CDR1 and CDR2: WSHSY and SAAADI. V was clipped by 0 bases and J by 10 bases, with 18 bases between them. This CDR3 has 16 amino acids. CDR3 sequence: CASSESEGTFVGKLFF. The CDR3 DNA reads TGCGCCAGCAGTGAGTCGGAGGGGACTTTCGTCGGAAAACTGTTTTTT.

The J gene is TRBJ2-7, the V gene TRBV5-5, with D unclear. The CDR3 runs 15 residues. Trimming took off 0 bases at V and 0 bases at J, with 10 bases between the two ends. CDR1 is SGHKS, CDR2 YYEKEE, per germline (reference sequence). CDR3: CASSLVADSSYEQYF. CDR3 sequence (DNA): TGTGCCAGCAGCTTGGTGGCAGATTCCTCCTACGAGCAGTACTTC.

The chain carries TRBV5-8 and TRBJ2-1, with TRBD1 as a possible D gene (5 bases). The CDR3 is made up of 16 amino acids. CDR1 SGHTS and CDR2 YDEGEE come from the germline V gene. Trimming took 0 bases from V and 1 from J, leaving 11 bases between them. CDR3 DNA: TGTGCCAGCAGCTTGGTCGTTGGGGCTTCCTACAATGAGCAGTTCTTC. It translates to CASSLVVGASYNEQFF.

V usage is TRBV7-9 and J usage is TRBJ2-7; 7 bases fit TRBD1. V shed 2 bases, J shed 3 bases, and the junction held 10 bases outside the gene matches. The length of the CDR3 is 16 residues. CDR1 SEHNR and CDR2 FQNEAQ come from the germline V gene (reference sequence). Here the CDR3 reads CASSLWGGQDFYEQYF. The CDR3 nucleotides are TGTGCCAGCAGCTTATGGGGCGGACAGGATTTCTACGAGCAGTACTTC. The full variable domain, rest sourced from reference TRBV7-9 and TRBJ2-7, is DTGVSQNPRHKITKRGQNVTFRCDPISEHNRLYWYRQTLGQGPEFLTYFQNEAQLEKSRLLSDRFSAERPKGSFSTLEIQRTEQGDSAMYLCASSLWGGQDFYEQYFGPGTRLTVT.

V and J are TRBV5-1 and TRBJ2-7; 8 bases agree with TRBD1. Germline CDR1 SGHRS, CDR2 YFSETQ. The CDR3 runs to 14 residues. Unmatched junction bases numbered 6, after V lost 4 bases and J lost 3 bases. The chain's CDR3 is CASSPRTGSYEQYF. CDR3 in DNA: TGCGCCAGCAGCCCGAGGACAGGGAGCTACGAGCAGTACTTC.

The genes are TRBV12-3 or TRBV12-4 and TRBJ1-3, with TRBD1 matching 9 bases. Trimming at V came to 6 bases and at J to 5 bases, leaving 2 bases not matched to a gene. The CDR3 length is 13 residues. CDR3 DNA sequence: TGTGCCAGCAGGGGGACAGGGAGAAACACCATATATTTT. Translated, it gives CASRGTGRNTIYF.

This clone was found once. This chain joins TRBV29-1 and TRBJ2-5; 14 bases agree with TRBD2. V lost 5 bases and J lost 4; bases outside the gene matches: 18. This CDR3 region has 19 residues. Germline CDR1 and CDR2: SQVTM and ANQGSEA. This chain's CDR3 is CSVQLHFTRLAGGAETQYF. The CDR3 DNA reads TGCAGCGTTCAACTTCATTTCACCAGACTAGCGGGGGGGGCAGAGACCCAGTACTTC.

This chain uses TRBV19 with TRBJ2-1; 9 bases align to TRBD2. The germline V gene has CDR1 LNHDA and CDR2 SQIVND (reference sequence). J lost 3 bases, V lost 3 bases, and 3 bases had no gene match. CDR3 size: 15 residues. The CDR3 DNA follows: TGTGCCAGTAGTATGTCGCGGGGGGGCTACAATGAGCAGTTCTTC. Protein product: CASSMSRGGYNEQFF. Drawing the rest from reference TRBV19 and TRBJ2-1, the complete variable domain is DGGITQSPKYLFRKEGQNVTLSCEQNLNHDAMYWYRQDPGQGLRLIYYSQIVNDFQKGDIAEGYSVSREKKESFPLTVTSAQKNPTAFYLCASSMSRGGYNEQFFGPGTRLTVL.

The rearrangement joins TRBV6-1 to TRBJ2-1; 10 positions match TRBD2. Losses at the gene ends were 2 bases for V and 10 bases for J; bases not matched to a gene: 20. The germline V gene has CDR1 MNHNS and CDR2 SASEGT. The CDR3 runs to 19 residues. In nucleotides, the CDR3 is TGTGCCAGCAGTGAACTGGGGGCGGCTAGCGGGGGCCCCGAAGGGGAGCAGTTCTTC. Translation gives CASSELGAASGGPEGEQFF.

The CDR3 nucleotides are TGTGCCATCACGCGGGACAGGGTATCTGGGGCCAACGTCCTGACTTTC. This translates into CAITRDRVSGANVLTF. The chain employs TRBV10-3 and TRBJ2-6; TRBD1 matches 9 bases. The germline V gene encodes CDR1 ENHRY and CDR2 SYGVKD. The CDR3 has 16 residues. Trimming took 7 bases from V and 1 from J; bases not matched to a gene: 5.

The chain is built from TRBV27 and TRBJ1-5; a weak D match, TRBD1 (6 bases). V shed 4 bases and J shed 2 bases, with 15 bases lying between them. The CDR3 sequence is 16 residues long. Germline V CDR1 and CDR2: MNHEY, SMNVEV (reference sequence). CDR3 nucleotides: TGTGCCAGCAGTTCCCTCCGCAGGGGAGGCAATCAGCCCCAGCATTTT. Residues: CASSSLRRGGNQPQHF.

The chain joins TRBV3-1 (or the pseudogene TRBV3-2) to TRBJ2-7; tentatively, D is TRBD2 (5 bases). V shed 3 bases and J shed 0 bases, with 15 bases lying between them. The germline V gene encodes CDR1 LGHDT and CDR2 YNNKEL (reference sequence). This CDR3 comprises 16 residues. CDR3 sequence: CASSHGVGVSSYEQYF. CDR3 DNA sequence: TGTGCCAGCAGCCACGGGGTTGGGGTTAGCTCCTACGAGCAGTACTTC.

The V call is TRBV18, the J call TRBJ2-5; maybe TRBD2 (6 bases). Trimming cost V 4 bases and J 5 bases, with 14 bases left between them. This CDR3 region has 14 residues. CDR1 is KGHSH, CDR2 LQKENI, per germline. DNA for the CDR3: TGTGCCAGCTCACTGAACCCAGGGAGGGAGACCCAGTACTTC. Translating gives CASSLNPGRETQYF.

This chain links TRBV7-6 with TRBJ2-2, with 10 nucleotides matching TRBD1. This CDR3 has 18 amino acids. V shed 3 bases and J 5 bases; nucleotides not matched to a gene: 12. CDR1 SGHVS and CDR2 FNYEAQ come from the germline V gene. The CDR3 sequence: CASSFNFGQGGGTGELFF. The CDR3 nucleotides read TGTGCCAGCAGCTTTAACTTCGGACAGGGGGGAGGTACCGGGGAGCTGTTTTTT.

V usage is TRBV4-2 and J usage is TRBJ1-1, with 9 bases identical to TRBD1. After removal of 3 bases from V and 5 bases from J, the junction contained 1 base not matched to a gene. The CDR3 covers 13 residues. Germline values: CDR1 LGHNA, CDR2 YNFKEQ. CDR3 bases: TGTGCCAGCAGCCACGGACAGGGGACTGAAGCTTTCTTT. Protein product: CASSHGQGTEAFF.

The chain combines TRBV29-1 with TRBJ1-5, with 7 bases lining up with TRBD1. This CDR3 is 13 amino acids long. With 6 bases clipped from V and 3 bases from J, the junction kept 5 bases outside the gene matches. From germline, CDR1 is SQVTM and CDR2 ANQGSEA. The CDR3: CSVRDSANQPQHF. The CDR3 DNA reads as TGCAGCGTGCGGGACAGCGCCAATCAGCCCCAGCATTTT.

V is TRBV6-5 and J is TRBJ2-7; TRBD1 matches 9 bases. Per the germline V gene, CDR1 is MNHEY and CDR2 is SVGAGI. This CDR3 has 14 residues. The V gene end was trimmed by 4 bases and the J gene end by 5 bases; junction bases not matched to a gene: 6. This chain's CDR3 is CASSSGTGRHEQYF. The CDR3 DNA follows: TGTGCCAGCAGTTCCGGGACAGGGAGGCACGAGCAGTACTTC.

The chain carries TRBV7-2 and TRBJ1-4; a weak D match, TRBD1 (5 bases). The CDR3 totals 13 residues. Germline CDR1 SGHTA, CDR2 FQGNSA. Deletions cut 5 bases from V and 8 bases from J, with 12 bases between. CDR3 nucleotide sequence: TGTGCCAGCAGCCGCGTGGGGGGGGAAAAACTGTTTTTT. Translation: CASSRVGGEKLFF.

The chain is built from TRBV5-1 and TRBJ2-1; D might be TRBD2 (6 bases). From germline, CDR1 is SGHRS and CDR2 YFSETQ. This CDR3 is 15 amino acids long. Trimming took 0 bases from V and 2 from J, leaving 9 bases between them. The CDR3 here is CASSLGGEPYNEQFF. The DNA for the CDR3 is TGCGCCAGCAGCTTGGGGGGGGAACCCTACAATGAGCAGTTCTTC.

This sequence joins TRBV4-2 and TRBJ2-7; TRBD1 agrees at 7 bases. The CDR3 consists of 18 residues. V lost 0 bases to trimming and J lost 3 bases; unmatched junction nucleotides: 14. Germline values: CDR1 LGHNA, CDR2 YNFKEQ. As DNA, the CDR3 is TGTGCCAGCAGCCAAGATTTACCAGGACAGGTTGCCGACTACGAGCAGTACTTC. This sequence encodes CASSQDLPGQVADYEQYF.